The 29 T cell receptor beta chains below come from one sample, sequenced in a study of T cell responses to AZD1222 COVID-19 vaccine. Profiled with immunoSEQ multiplex PCR; TCRdb holds only in-frame clones, not every one. The table has 90,000 to 120,000 clones, roughly 92% seen once. The source material was peripheral blood, sampled on day 0 of AZD1222 vaccination. Every receptor here comes from an adult in good health.

This clone was counted once. The V and J genes are TRBV12-3 or TRBV12-4 and TRBJ1-6; no reliable D call. The CDR3 consists of 13 residues. V was cut by 7 bases and J by 8 bases, with 12 bases left in between. The CDR3 protein is CASTQLNDSPLHF. CDR3 in DNA: TGTGCCAGCACTCAGCTTAACGATTCACCCCTCCACTTT.

This CDR3 is CSVAAVNTEAFF. The CDR3 nucleotides are TGCAGCGTTGCGGCGGTGAACACTGAAGCTTTCTTT. The chain employs TRBV29-1 and TRBJ1-1, with D uncertain. Trimming cost V 4 bases and J 0 bases, with 6 bases left between them. The CDR3 loop spans 12 amino acids. The germline V gene has CDR1 SQVTM and CDR2 ANQGSEA.

The V gene is TRBV28, the J gene TRBJ2-7; 13 bases match TRBD2. Germline assignment: CDR1 MDHEN and CDR2 SYDVKM. CDR3 length: 17 amino acids. V was pared by 6 bases and J by 3 bases, with 11 bases of the junction left unmatched. As DNA, the CDR3 is TGTGCCAGCAGCCCTAACTTGGGACTAGCGGGGATCTACGAGCAGTACTTC. Amino acids: CASSPNLGLAGIYEQYF.

The chain couples TRBV5-4 to TRBJ2-1, with a tentative D call TRBD2 (5 bases). Germline values: CDR1 SGHNT, CDR2 YYREEE (reference sequence). The CDR3 extends over 14 amino acids. The V and J ends lost 4 bases and 3 bases respectively, with 11 bases between them. CDR3 coding DNA: TGTGCCAGCAGCAACCCTACTAGCTACAATGAGCAGTTCTTC. It translates to CASSNPTSYNEQFF. The entire variable domain, with the rest obtained from reference TRBV5-4 and TRBJ2-1, is as follows: ETGVTQSPTHLIKTRGQQVTLRCSSQSGHNTVSWYQQALGQGPQFIFQYYREEENGRGNFPPRFSGLQFPNYSSELNVNALELDDSALYLCASSNPTSYNEQFFGPGTRLTVL.

This sequence joins TRBV4-2 and TRBJ2-2, with no clear D. The length of the CDR3 is 12 residues. V was pared by 4 bases and J by 5 bases, with 5 bases between. Germline lookup yields CDR1 LGHNA and CDR2 YNFKEQ. In DNA form, the CDR3 reads TGTGCCAGCAGCCGCCGAACCGGGGAGCTGTTTTTT. Amino acid sequence: CASSRRTGELFF.

The chain employs TRBV30 and TRBJ2-1, with D possibly TRBD2 on 6 matching bases. Looked up from germline, CDR1 is GTSNPN and CDR2 is SVGIG (reference sequence). This CDR3 comprises 12 residues. Trimming stripped 0 bases from V and 9 bases from J, with 9 bases between. CDR3 sequence: CAWSVGSGEQFF. The CDR3 coding sequence is TGTGCCTGGAGTGTAGGTAGCGGTGAGCAGTTCTTC.

The J gene is TRBJ2-3, the V gene TRBV7-9; tentative D call: TRBD2 (6 bases). CDR1 SEHNR and CDR2 FQNEAQ come from the germline V gene (reference sequence). Deletions cut 5 bases from V and 1 base from J, with 13 bases between. The CDR3 spans 15 residues. CDR3 in DNA: TGTGCCAGCAGCCTTGGAGGGACTGGCACAGATACGCAGTATTTT. Its translation: CASSLGGTGTDTQYF.

The CDR3 loop reads CASSLSLSFGVEQYF. CDR3 nucleotide sequence: TGTGCCAGCAGCTTGAGTTTGAGTTTCGGGGTAGAGCAGTACTTC. V is TRBV5-5 and J is TRBJ2-7, with D perhaps TRBD2 (5 bases). This CDR3 region has 15 residues. Trimming took off 1 base at V and 7 bases at J, with 18 bases between the two ends. Germline values: CDR1 SGHKS, CDR2 YYEKEE (reference sequence).

The chain links TRBV3-1 (or the pseudogene TRBV3-2) to TRBJ2-7; 9 bases match TRBD2. Germline V gene lookup returns CDR1 LGHDT and CDR2 YNNKEL (reference sequence). This CDR3 has 17 residues. The trim removed 4 bases at V and 3 bases at J, leaving 13 bases unmatched. CDR3 sequence (DNA): TGTGCCAGCAGCCTTGGACTAGCGCCGACCAACAGCTACGAGCAGTACTTC. Translation: CASSLGLAPTNSYEQYF.

The rearrangement links TRBV9 to TRBJ1-4; maybe TRBD1 (6 bases). V shed 0 bases and J shed 2 bases, with 8 bases lying between them. CDR3 size: 15 residues. CDR1 and CDR2 (germline): SGDLS, YYNGEE. DNA for the CDR3: TGTGCCAGCAGCGTAGCAGGGGCCACTAATGAAAAACTGTTTTTT. This sequence encodes CASSVAGATNEKLFF.

V gene TRBV4-1 combines with J gene TRBJ1-1; tentatively, D is TRBD1 (6 bases). CDR1 MGHRA and CDR2 YSYEKL come from the germline V gene. This CDR3 contains 15 residues. V lost 0 bases and J 1 base, leaving 9 bases between the germline ends. The DNA for the CDR3 is TGCGCCAGCAGCCAAGATGCAGGGGAGAACACTGAAGCTTTCTTT. Translating it yields CASSQDAGENTEAFF.

The chain is built from TRBV7-3 and TRBJ2-2; maybe TRBD2 (6 bases). The CDR3 spans 17 residues. The V gene lost 2 bases and the J gene lost 2 bases, with 15 bases spanning the gap. Germline V gene lookup returns CDR1 SGHTA and CDR2 FQGTGA. The CDR3 DNA is TGTGCCAGCAGCTTATACGGGACTCCATCAAACACCGGGGAGCTGTTTTTT. Its protein is CASSLYGTPSNTGELFF.

The chain joins TRBV6-6 to TRBJ2-7, with D possibly TRBD2 on 6 matching bases. CDR1 MNHNY and CDR2 SVGAGI come from the germline V gene (reference sequence). This CDR3 contains 12 residues. V lost 8 bases, J lost 3 bases, and 11 bases lay in between. Here the CDR3 reads CASRDWNYEQYF. The CDR3 DNA follows: TGTGCCAGCCGGGACTGGAACTACGAGCAGTACTTC.

The chain couples TRBV10-3 to TRBJ2-3, with D hard to call. Trimming shortened V by 2 bases and J by 5 bases, and 5 bases separated the two germline ends. CDR1 is ENHRY, CDR2 SYGVKD, per germline. The CDR3 extends over 12 amino acids. Here the CDR3 reads CAISEVVDTQYF. In DNA, the CDR3 is TGTGCCATCAGTGAGGTCGTAGATACGCAGTATTTT.

This clone was detected once. V is TRBV7-9 and J is TRBJ2-3; D might be TRBD2 (6 bases). This CDR3 has 15 amino acids. The germline CDR1 and CDR2 sequences are SEHNR and FQNEAQ (reference sequence). V gave up 6 bases and J gave up 0 bases, with 13 bases separating them. This CDR3 is CASRNERASTDTQYF. Written as DNA, the CDR3 is TGTGCCAGCAGGAACGAGCGGGCCAGCACAGATACGCAGTATTTT.

This clone was detected once. V is TRBV19 and J is TRBJ2-1; 14 bases are a match to TRBD2. The V and J ends lost 7 bases and 5 bases, in that order; junction bases with no gene match: 4. This CDR3 has 15 amino acids. Germline assignment: CDR1 LNHDA and CDR2 SQIVND (reference sequence). CDR3 nucleotides: TGTGCCAGTACGGGACTAGCGGGAGCGGACAATGAGCAGTTCTTC. Protein: CASTGLAGADNEQFF.

This clone was counted a single time. The chain carries TRBV7-2 and TRBJ1-3; no firm D call. The CDR3 totals 15 residues. Per the germline V gene, CDR1 is SGHTA and CDR2 is FQGNSA. With 7 bases removed from V and 0 bases from J, the gap between germline ends came to 13 bases. CDR3 residues: CASTLGVFSGNTIYF. CDR3 DNA: TGTGCCAGCACCCTCGGGGTCTTCTCTGGAAACACCATATATTTT.

The rearrangement joins TRBV5-8 to TRBJ2-3; 7 bases are shared with TRBD2. J gave up 6 bases and V 1 base, and 8 bases lay outside the gene matches. Germline V CDR1 and CDR2: SGHTS, YDEGEE. The CDR3 is 15 amino acids. The CDR3 loop is CASSLQGGSRDTQYF. The CDR3 coding sequence is TGTGCCAGCAGCTTGCAGGGCGGGAGTAGGGATACGCAGTATTTT.

This chain connects TRBV24-1 to TRBJ1-5, with D uncertain. The germline V gene has CDR1 KGHDR and CDR2 SFDVKD. V shed 0 bases and J shed 0 bases, with 14 bases lying between them. The CDR3 contains 18 residues. CDR3 loop: CATSDLPKMTDSNQPQHF. Here the CDR3 DNA reads TGTGCCACCAGTGATTTGCCGAAGATGACTGATAGCAATCAGCCCCAGCATTTT.

The CDR3 bases are TGTGCCAGCAGCTTCGCGGGACAGCCCCAGCATTTT. The encoded protein is CASSFAGQPQHF. V usage is TRBV13 and J usage is TRBJ1-5; D remains unclear. CDR3 length: 12 residues. Germline CDR1 and CDR2: PRHDT and FYEKMQ (reference sequence). Trimming took 3 bases from V and 7 from J, leaving 7 bases between them. Based on the CDR3 plus reference TRBV13 and TRBJ1-5, the full variable domain is AAGVIQSPRHLIKEKRETATLKCYPIPRHDTVYWYQQGPGQDPQFLISFYEKMQSDKGSIPDRFSAQQFSDYHSELNMSSLELGDSALYFCASSFAGQPQHFGDGTRLSIL.

This rearrangement joins TRBV5-1 to TRBJ1-1; a possible D gene is TRBD1 (5 bases). CDR3 length: 14 amino acids. With 0 bases removed from V and 5 bases from J, the gap between germline ends came to 11 bases. Germline V gene lookup returns CDR1 SGHRS and CDR2 YFSETQ. CDR3 in DNA: TGCGCCAGCAGCTTGGTAGTGGGGCGTACTGAAGCTTTCTTT. This encodes CASSLVVGRTEAFF.

V is TRBV5-5 and J is TRBJ2-5; D ambiguous. Trimming stripped 4 bases from V and 5 bases from J, with 15 bases between. This CDR3 has 14 residues. Looked up from germline, CDR1 is SGHKS and CDR2 is YYEKEE (reference sequence). The CDR3 sequence: CASSPAVAQETQYF. The CDR3, as DNA: TGTGCCAGCAGCCCGGCGGTGGCGCAGGAGACCCAGTACTTC.

This rearrangement joins TRBV24-1 to TRBJ1-5; 9 bases are a match to TRBD1. The germline gives CDR1 KGHDR, CDR2 SFDVKD. The CDR3 loop spans 15 amino acids. V was clipped by 4 bases and J by 6 bases; unmatched bases: 6. The CDR3 nucleotides are TGTGCCACCAGTGACACGGGACAGGGCTTTCAGCCCCAGCATTTT. This codes for CATSDTGQGFQPQHF.

This clone was observed a handful of times. V is TRBV2 and J is TRBJ2-1; 10 positions match TRBD1. The ends lost 7 bases at V and 9 bases at J; junction bases unmatched: 6. The CDR3 spans 13 residues. Germline CDR1 is SNHLY and CDR2 is FYNNEI. The CDR3 DNA reads as TGTGCCAGCATGGGGACAGGGGTGGTTGAGCAGTTCTTC. Residues: CASMGTGVVEQFF.

The CDR3, as DNA: TGTGCCAGCAGTTACTCGGACAGTTCCACTCTTCCCCTCCACTTT. Residues: CASSYSDSSTLPLHF. J is TRBJ1-6 and V is TRBV6-5; TRBD1 is a possible D gene (6 bases). This CDR3 has 15 amino acids. Per the germline V gene, CDR1 is MNHEY and CDR2 is SVGAGI. V lost 0 bases and J lost 13, with 16 bases in between.

This chain links TRBV18 with TRBJ2-3; 9 nucleotides match TRBD1. Unmatched junction bases numbered 6, after V lost 0 bases and J lost 2 bases. This CDR3 is 17 amino acids long. In germline, CDR1 is KGHSH, CDR2 LQKENI. CDR3 sequence: CASSPPRTGAPTDTQYF. The CDR3 DNA is TGTGCCAGCTCACCACCGAGGACAGGGGCACCCACAGATACGCAGTATTTT.

This chain uses TRBV5-1 with TRBJ2-7; a weak D match, TRBD1 (5 bases). Germline CDR1 and CDR2: SGHRS and YFSETQ. Trimming stripped 4 bases from V and 6 bases from J, with 14 bases between. The CDR3 contains 13 residues. CDR3 sequence: CASSPPGSGEQYF. The DNA for the CDR3 is TGCGCCAGCAGCCCTCCAGGGTCGGGCGAGCAGTACTTC.

CDR3 amino acids: CASNDNPGLAFGETQYF. The CDR3 region has the DNA TGTGCCAGCAACGATAATCCCGGACTAGCGTTTGGAGAGACCCAGTACTTC. V gene TRBV5-5 combines with J gene TRBJ2-5; TRBD2 aligns across 9 bases. Germline-derived CDR1 and CDR2 are SGHKS and YYEKEE (reference sequence). CDR3 length: 17 amino acids. The V and J ends lost 6 bases and 4 bases, in that order; junction bases with no gene match: 16.

This clone was observed a single time. The chain employs TRBV24-1 and TRBJ2-5, with D possibly being TRBD2 (6 bases). V was trimmed by 3 bases and J by 1 base, leaving 17 bases between them. The length of the CDR3 is 17 residues. Germline CDR1 KGHDR, CDR2 SFDVKD. The CDR3 reads CATSDRWRAGSQETQYF. CDR3 sequence (DNA): TGTGCCACCAGTGATCGATGGCGAGCGGGTAGCCAAGAGACCCAGTACTTC.